This TCR beta chain was sequenced in a study of blood T cell repertoires in COVID-19. TCRdb keeps only in-frame clones here, not all; method: immunoSEQ multiplex PCR. Found here are about 180,000 clones, 88% of them singletons; the top ten hold 9% to 10%. The CDR3 has 13 residues. Germline V lookup: CDR1 SQVTM, CDR2 ANQGSEA. V was clipped by 8 bases and J by 3 bases; unmatched bases: 4. V usage is TRBV29-1 and J usage is TRBJ2-7; 13 nucleotides agree with TRBD2. This clonotype originated in a woman aged 18-29 years who had recovered from COVID-19. Sequencing input: PBMCs or T cells enriched from blood (not recorded which). CDR3 residues: CSTWTSGSYEQYF. In nucleotides, the CDR3 is TGCAGCACTTGGACTAGCGGGAGCTACGAGCAGTACTTC.